The text below deals with one TCR beta chain. The sample comes from a study of OX40 agonist ivuxolimab in advanced cancers. The table came from immunoSEQ multiplex PCR; TCRdb's copy has only in-frame clones and leaves some out. The sample lists around 95,000 clones, roughly 93% occurring once. This CDR3 has 12 amino acids. The V end lost 0 bases, the J end lost 1 base, and 4 bases lay between the germline ends. Germline CDR1 reads GTSNPN; CDR2 reads SVGIG (reference sequence). This chain links TRBV30 with TRBJ2-7; D gene unclear. The receptor comes from an adult with an advanced solid tumor such as melanoma, head and neck, liver or kidney cancer. The material sequenced was CD4+ or CD8+ T cells sorted from blood, taken in a trial of the OX40 agonist ivuxolimab. The CDR3 DNA is TGTGCCTGGAGTGTACTTTCCTACGAGCAGTACTTC. This sequence encodes CAWSVLSYEQYF.